This T cell receptor beta chain was observed in a study of blood T cells in healthy people across ages. A second roughly 6 to 11 cycle PCR used barcoded and J-beta primers. One entry per CDR3 protein, called by TCRdb with MiXCR from the 5' RACE reads. The sample contains about 760,000 distinct CDR3 sequences, around 25% of which appear only once. Collection of ten milliliters of peripheral blood was performed for each donor. The germline CDR1 and CDR2 sequences are SEHNR and FQNEAQ (reference sequence). CDR3 length: 13 amino acids. V lost 5 bases and J 1 base, leaving 6 bases between the germline ends. This clonotype turned up a few times. Another study also made use of these data, one on T cells of mothers and their children. That source notes: Using around 1.5 ug per 15 ul, all extracted RNA underwent cDNA synthesis. A primer called M1S, used in the second PCR, added sample barcodes and 2-4 random nucleotides.

This receptor was identified in a boy younger than 18 in good health. Sequenced: blood. The J gene is TRBJ1-3, the V gene TRBV7-9; D uncertain. The CDR3 loop reads CASSPRSGNTIYF. DNA of the CDR3: TGTGCCAGCAGCCCACGGTCTGGAAACACCATATATTTT. Full variable domain (outside the CDR3, taken from reference TRBV7-9 and TRBJ1-3): DTGVSQNPRHKITKRGQNVTFRCDPISEHNRLYWYRQTLGQGPEFLTYFQNEAQLEKSRLLSDRFSAERPKGSFSTLEIQRTEQGDSAMYLCASSPRSGNTIYFGEGSWLTVV.